The 19 T cell receptor beta chains below were found in one sample sequenced in a study of T cells in Graves' hyperthyroidism and ophthalmopathy. The source material, RNA transcripts, was used to amplify TCR beta CDR3 regions. The study used the HTBI primer set for a first-round RT-PCR of the TCR CDR3. TCRdb analysed the multiplex PCR reads with MiXCR anew, one entry per CDR3 protein. The table lists some 490,000 distinct CDR3 sequences, approximately 23% of them singletons, with roughly 49% in the top ten. Sequenced: blood. The receptors come from a woman aged 70 to 79 with Graves' ophthalmopathy.

This clonotype was observed at least ten times. A read error may account for a junction end that differs from germline. This chain links TRBV7-2 with TRBJ2-7; 9 bases map to TRBD2. CDR3 size: 13 residues. Germline V gene lookup returns CDR1 SGHTA and CDR2 FQGNSA. The DNA for the CDR3 is TGTGCCAGCAGGTTAGCGGGAGTCCACGAGCAGTACTTC. Translated: CASRLAGVHEQYF. Full variable domain (remainder filled in from reference TRBV7-2 and TRBJ2-7): GAGVSQSPSNKVTEKGKDVELRCDPISGHTALYWYRQSLGQGLEFLIYFQGNSAPDKSGLPSDRFSAERTGGSVSTLTIQRTQQEDSAVYLCASRLAGVHEQYFGPGTRLTVT.

The sample holds a few counts of this clonotype. The V and J genes are TRBV20-1 and TRBJ2-1; the D gene is possibly TRBD2 (6 bases). Trimming removed 1 base from V and 4 bases from J, with 17 bases in between. The CDR3 loop spans 16 amino acids. The germline CDR1 and CDR2 sequences are DFQATT and SNEGSKA (reference sequence). The CDR3, as DNA: TGCAGTGCTAGAGGCACCTCGGGGGAAAGGTACAATGAGCAGTTCTTC. This translates into CSARGTSGERYNEQFF.

The chain couples TRBV20-1 to TRBJ2-5, with 8 bases matching TRBD1. The CDR3 totals 15 residues. CDR1 DFQATT and CDR2 SNEGSKA come from the germline V gene (reference sequence). V gave up 6 bases and J gave up 2 bases; unmatched junction bases: 11. CDR3 region: CSARIRDRFQETQYF. CDR3 nucleotides: TGCAGTGCCCGGATCCGGGACAGGTTTCAAGAGACCCAGTACTTC.

The gene calls are TRBV7-2 and TRBJ2-5; 7 bases map to TRBD1. This CDR3 has 15 residues. V lost 8 bases and J lost 2; bases outside the gene matches: 11. CDR1 and CDR2 from the germline V gene are SGHTA and FQGNSA. CDR3 region: CASGFRSTGQETQYF. The CDR3 nucleotides are TGTGCCAGCGGTTTCCGGTCGACAGGGCAAGAGACCCAGTACTTC.

The chain carries TRBV9 and TRBJ2-5, with 8 bases aligning to TRBD2. Germline loops: CDR1 SGDLS, CDR2 YYNGEE. There are 15 residues in the CDR3. Trimming took 4 bases from V and 3 from J; bases not matched to a gene: 8. The CDR3 DNA reads TGTGCCAGCAGCCCGGGGAAACTAGCGGAAGAGACCCAGTACTTC. The encoded protein is CASSPGKLAEETQYF.

This chain links TRBV15 with TRBJ2-7, with 13 nucleotides matching TRBD2. Germline V gene sequence: CDR1 LNHNV, CDR2 YYDKDF (reference sequence). Trimming removed 6 bases from V and 4 bases from J; junction bases left unmatched: 3. This CDR3 has 14 amino acids. The DNA for the CDR3 is TGTGCCACCAGGCTGACTAGCGGGAGGTACGAGCAGTACTTC. Its protein product is CATRLTSGRYEQYF.

V gene TRBV3-1 combines with J gene TRBJ1-1; D is unclear. CDR1 and CDR2 (germline): LGHDT, YNNKEL (reference sequence). Trimming took 0 bases from V and 8 from J, leaving 10 bases between them. The CDR3 runs 13 residues. The CDR3 region is CASSQELRAEAFF. The CDR3, as DNA: TGTGCCAGCAGCCAAGAATTACGGGCGGAAGCTTTCTTT.

The genes are TRBV6-1 and TRBJ2-1, with D possibly matching TRBD2 (6 bases). Germline values: CDR1 MNHNS, CDR2 SASEGT. V lost 6 bases to trimming and J lost 4 bases, with 16 bases between them. The CDR3 sequence is 15 residues long. The chain's CDR3 is CASRSGLMLYNEQFF. As DNA, the CDR3 is TGTGCCAGCAGATCGGGACTTATGTTATACAATGAGCAGTTCTTC.

CDR3 in amino acids: CASGLVRGGGQFF. The CDR3 nucleotides are TGTGCTAGTGGTTTGGTACGTGGGGGAGGGCAGTTCTTC. The chain uses TRBV12-5 and TRBJ2-1; a possible D gene is TRBD2 (6 bases). CDR3 length: 13 residues. V was shortened by 0 bases and J by 12 bases, with 12 bases between the two germline ends. Germline CDR1 reads LGHNT; CDR2 reads FRNRAP.

The chain recombines TRBV20-1 with TRBJ1-2; D not certain. V was clipped by 1 base and J by 2 bases, with 11 bases between them. CDR3 size: 14 residues. Looked up from germline, CDR1 is DFQATT and CDR2 is SNEGSKA (reference sequence). The CDR3, as DNA: TGCAGTGCTAGAGGAAACAACCCCAACTATGGCTACACCTTC. Encoded protein: CSARGNNPNYGYTF.

This clonotype was found a few times. The CDR3 reads CASSEGQGNYNEQFF. CDR3 bases: TGCGCCAGCAGCGAGGGACAGGGGAACTACAATGAGCAGTTCTTC. V usage is TRBV5-1 and J usage is TRBJ2-1; 10 nucleotides agree with TRBD1. CDR3 length: 15 amino acids. The V gene end was trimmed by 4 bases and the J gene end by 3 bases; junction bases not matched to a gene: 4. Germline loops: CDR1 SGHRS, CDR2 YFSETQ.

The chain uses TRBV29-1 and TRBJ1-1, with D unresolved. Trimming shortened V by 7 bases and J by 7 bases, and 13 bases separated the two germline ends. Germline V gene lookup returns CDR1 SQVTM and CDR2 ANQGSEA. This CDR3 comprises 11 residues. As DNA, the CDR3 is TGCAGCGCCAATCAGAGGCGTGAAGCTTTCTTT. Encoded protein: CSANQRREAFF.

This clonotype has at least ten counts. The chain is built from TRBV27 and TRBJ2-5; D gene unclear. The CDR3 contains 17 residues. CDR1 is MNHEY, CDR2 SMNVEV, per germline (reference sequence). With 6 bases removed from V and 2 bases from J, the gap between germline ends came to 22 bases. Here the CDR3 reads CASSLNPLGNLQETQYF. The CDR3, as DNA: TGTGCCAGCAGCCTCAACCCTCTGGGGAACCTTCAAGAGACCCAGTACTTC.

The chain couples TRBV10-3 to TRBJ2-2; D unclear. The germline V gene has CDR1 ENHRY and CDR2 SYGVKD. The germline V and J ends were trimmed by 0 bases and 4 bases, with 12 bases remaining between them. The CDR3 loop spans 16 amino acids. CDR3 protein: CAISESKGKGTGELFF. DNA for the CDR3: TGTGCCATCAGTGAGTCCAAGGGAAAGGGCACCGGGGAGCTGTTTTTT.

The rearrangement uses TRBV12-3 or TRBV12-4 and TRBJ2-2; TRBD1 aligns across 9 bases. The CDR3 length is 16 residues. Germline trimming cut 6 bases from V and 4 bases from J; bases unmatched to any gene: 9. The CDR3 DNA is TGTGCCAGCAGGGCCCTACAGGGGGCCGGCACCGGGGAGCTGTTTTTT. Its protein product is CASRALQGAGTGELFF.

This clonotype has a handful of counts. The chain combines TRBV7-2 with TRBJ2-1, with 12 bases lining up with TRBD2. The V segment lost 2 bases and the J segment 8 bases; nucleotides outside the gene matches: 7. The CDR3 extends over 16 amino acids. Looked up from germline, CDR1 is SGHTA and CDR2 is FQGNSA. Written as DNA, the CDR3 is TGTGCCAGCAGCTTATTTGCTAGCGGGAGGGGGGATGAGCAGTTCTTC. Its translation is CASSLFASGRGDEQFF.

This clonotype was picked up many times. The gene calls are TRBV27 and TRBJ1-1; D gene unclear. V lost 6 bases, J lost 1 base, and 9 bases lay in between. Per germline, CDR1 MNHEY and CDR2 SMNVEV (reference sequence). The CDR3 sequence is 13 residues long. The DNA for the CDR3 is TGTGCCAGCAGATCGTCACAGAACACTGAAGCTTTCTTT. Translating it yields CASRSSQNTEAFF.

This clonotype was observed a handful of times. The chain recombines TRBV4-1 with TRBJ2-7, with D hard to call. The germline V gene encodes CDR1 MGHRA and CDR2 YSYEKL. The CDR3 extends over 16 amino acids. Trimming took 0 bases from V and 3 from J, leaving 15 bases between them. CDR3 region: CASSQEGRRQIYEQYF. The CDR3, as DNA: TGCGCCAGCAGCCAAGAAGGCCGCCGGCAAATCTACGAGCAGTACTTC.

A few counts support this clonotype. J is TRBJ2-7 and V is TRBV7-9; D might be TRBD2 (6 bases). Germline values: CDR1 SEHNR, CDR2 FQNEAQ (reference sequence). Trimming stripped 4 bases from V and 4 bases from J, with 20 bases between. The length of the CDR3 is 16 residues. The DNA for the CDR3 is TGTGCCAGCAGCTGGCCGGGTAGCGGAGTAAGATACGAGCAGTACTTC. Its protein is CASSWPGSGVRYEQYF.